This TCR beta chain emerged from a study of cytomegalovirus exposure and HLA in healthy donors. Overall study findings and caveats: The number of N-insertions in an Asian-associated ancestry cluster was reportedly below the roughly 700-donor mean in a later analysis. TCR beta chains numbering 150 to 200 were designated cytomegalovirus-associated. Across all donors, roughly uniform sequencing depth was an assumption of the presence/absence analyses.

It was with 60 Vbeta and 13 Jbeta primers that the PCR ran. TCRdb keeps only in-frame clones here, not all; method: immunoSEQ multiplex PCR. The sample yields around 100,000 clones, 75% to 85% seen once. In regard to this clone: Its antigen remains unknown.

The sequencing input was PBMCs. This clonotype was obtained from a woman aged 18-30 years in good health and CMV-seropositive.

Written as DNA, the CDR3 is TGTGCCACCAGCAGTGGGATGAACGGGGACACAGATACGCAGTATTTT. This gives the protein CATSSGMNGDTDTQYF. This chain joins TRBV15 and TRBJ2-3; D possibly corresponds to TRBD2 (5 bases). Germline V gene data show CDR1 as LNHNV and CDR2 as YYDKDF (reference sequence). Trimming removed 3 bases from V and 2 bases from J, with 15 bases in between. The CDR3 contains 16 residues.